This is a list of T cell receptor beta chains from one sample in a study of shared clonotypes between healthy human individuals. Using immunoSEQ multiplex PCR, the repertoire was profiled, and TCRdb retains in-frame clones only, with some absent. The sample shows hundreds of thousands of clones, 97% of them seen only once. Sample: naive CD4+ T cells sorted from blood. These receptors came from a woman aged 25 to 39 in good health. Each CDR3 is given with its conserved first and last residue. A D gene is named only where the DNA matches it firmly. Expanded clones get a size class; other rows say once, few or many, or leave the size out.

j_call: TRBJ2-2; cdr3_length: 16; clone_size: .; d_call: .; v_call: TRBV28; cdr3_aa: CASSQWGTGANGELFF; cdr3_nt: TGTGCCAGCAGCCAATGGGGCACGGGAGCTAACGGGGAGCTGTTTTTT
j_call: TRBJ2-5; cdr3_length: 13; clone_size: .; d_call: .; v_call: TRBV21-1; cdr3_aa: CASSKRGPETQYF; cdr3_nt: TGTGCCAGCAGCAAGCGGGGACCCGAGACCCAGTACTTC
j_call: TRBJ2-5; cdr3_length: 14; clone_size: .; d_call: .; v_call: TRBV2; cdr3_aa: CASRWTEGEETQYF; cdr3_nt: TGTGCCAGCAGATGGACAGAGGGAGAGGAGACCCAGTACTTC
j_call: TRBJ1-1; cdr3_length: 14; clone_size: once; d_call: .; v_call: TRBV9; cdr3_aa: CASSAQGRNTEAFF; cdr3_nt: TGTGCCAGCAGCGCACAGGGCCGGAACACTGAAGCTTTCTTT
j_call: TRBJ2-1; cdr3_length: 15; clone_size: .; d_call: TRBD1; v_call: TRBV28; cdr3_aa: CASSLAGTGGNEQFF; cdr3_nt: TGTGCCAGCAGTTTGGCCGGGACAGGGGGCAATGAGCAGTTCTTC
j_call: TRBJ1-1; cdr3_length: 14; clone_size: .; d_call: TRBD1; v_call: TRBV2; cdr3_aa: CASRGGTVNTEAFF; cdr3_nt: TGTGCCAGCAGGGGGGGGACAGTGAACACTGAAGCTTTCTTT
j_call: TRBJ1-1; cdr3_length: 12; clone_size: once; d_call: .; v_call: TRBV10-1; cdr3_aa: CASSEGDGEAFF; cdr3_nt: TGCGCCAGCAGCGAGGGGGACGGTGAAGCTTTCTTT
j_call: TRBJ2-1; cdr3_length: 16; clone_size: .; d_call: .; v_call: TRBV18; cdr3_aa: CASSQSTAANYNEQFF; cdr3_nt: TGTGCCAGCTCACAGTCCACCGCGGCAAATTACAATGAGCAGTTCTTC
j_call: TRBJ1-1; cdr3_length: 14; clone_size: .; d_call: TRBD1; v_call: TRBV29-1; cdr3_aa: CSVKGQKMNTEAFF; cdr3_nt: TGCAGCGTGAAGGGACAGAAGATGAACACTGAAGCTTTCTTT
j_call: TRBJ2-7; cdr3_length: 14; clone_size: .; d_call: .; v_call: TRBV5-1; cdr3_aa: CASSLGTRTYEQYF; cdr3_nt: TGCGCCAGCAGCTTAGGGACCAGAACCTACGAGCAGTACTTC
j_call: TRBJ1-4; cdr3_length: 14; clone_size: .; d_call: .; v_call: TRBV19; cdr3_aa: CASSIQTTNEKLFF; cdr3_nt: TGTGCCAGTAGTATCCAGACAACTAATGAAAAACTGTTTTTT
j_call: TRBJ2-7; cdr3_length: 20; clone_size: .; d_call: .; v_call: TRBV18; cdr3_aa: CASSPPAWARGQAGVIEQYF; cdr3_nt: TGTGCCAGCTCACCGCCCGCTTGGGCCAGGGGGCAAGCGGGAGTAATCGAGCAGTACTTC
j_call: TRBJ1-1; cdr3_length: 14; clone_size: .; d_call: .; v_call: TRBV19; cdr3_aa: CASRTVPGGAEAFF; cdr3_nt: TGTGCCAGTAGAACAGTGCCGGGCGGGGCTGAAGCTTTCTTT
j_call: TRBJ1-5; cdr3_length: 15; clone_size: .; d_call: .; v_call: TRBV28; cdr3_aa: CASSRAGGANQPQHF; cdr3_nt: TGTGCCAGCAGTAGGGCAGGTGGGGCTAATCAGCCCCAGCATTTT
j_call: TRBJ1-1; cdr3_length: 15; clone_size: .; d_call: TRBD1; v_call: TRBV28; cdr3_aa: CASYTGGRGPTEAFF; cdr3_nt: TGTGCCAGCTATACAGGGGGGCGGGGTCCCACTGAAGCTTTCTTT
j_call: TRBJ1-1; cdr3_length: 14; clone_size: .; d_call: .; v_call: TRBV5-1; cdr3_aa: CASSLAGKGTEAFF; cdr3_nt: TGCGCCAGCAGCTTAGCAGGGAAAGGCACTGAAGCTTTCTTT
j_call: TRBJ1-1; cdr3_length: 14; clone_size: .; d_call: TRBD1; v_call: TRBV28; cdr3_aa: CASSRGTVNTEAFF; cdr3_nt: TGTGCCAGCAGCCGCGGGACAGTGAACACTGAAGCTTTCTTT
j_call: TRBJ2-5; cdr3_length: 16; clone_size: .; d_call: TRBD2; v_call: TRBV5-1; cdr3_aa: CASSVTGTSLPETQYF; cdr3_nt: TGCGCCAGCAGCGTGACCGGGACTAGCCTCCCGGAGACCCAGTACTTC
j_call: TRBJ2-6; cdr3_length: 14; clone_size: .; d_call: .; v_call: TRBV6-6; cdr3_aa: CASSPPSGANVLTF; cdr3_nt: TGTGCCAGCAGTCCCCCCTCTGGGGCCAACGTCCTGACTTTC
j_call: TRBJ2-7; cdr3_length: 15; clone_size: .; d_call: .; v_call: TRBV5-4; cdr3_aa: CASSSSGTASYEQYF; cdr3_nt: TGTGCCAGCAGCTCGAGTGGGACGGCCTCCTACGAGCAGTACTTC
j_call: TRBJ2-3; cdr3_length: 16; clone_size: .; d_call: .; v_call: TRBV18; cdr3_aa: CASSPASGGSTDTQYF; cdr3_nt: TGTGCCAGCTCACCGGCGAGCGGAGGGAGCACAGATACGCAGTATTTT
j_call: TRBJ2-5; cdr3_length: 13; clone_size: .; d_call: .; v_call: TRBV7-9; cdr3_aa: CASSVGTGGTQYF; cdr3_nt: TGTGCCAGCAGCGTCGGGACTGGTGGGACCCAGTACTTC
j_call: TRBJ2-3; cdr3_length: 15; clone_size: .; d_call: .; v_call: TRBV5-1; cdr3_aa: CASSLGGGSTDTQYF; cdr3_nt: TGCGCCAGCAGCTTGGGAGGGGGTAGTACAGATACGCAGTATTTT
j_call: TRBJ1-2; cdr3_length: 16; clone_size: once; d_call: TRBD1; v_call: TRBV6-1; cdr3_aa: CASSEAGTGGSGGYTF; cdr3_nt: TGTGCCAGCAGTGAGGCCGGGACAGGGGGGAGTGGTGGCTACACCTTC
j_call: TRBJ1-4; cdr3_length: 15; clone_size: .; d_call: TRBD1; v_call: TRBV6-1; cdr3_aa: CASRVDRAKNEKLFF; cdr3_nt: TGTGCCAGCAGGGTGGACAGGGCAAAAAATGAAAAACTGTTTTTT
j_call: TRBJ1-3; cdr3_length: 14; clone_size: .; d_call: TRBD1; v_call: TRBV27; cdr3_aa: CASRRGQAENTIYF; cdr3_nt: TGTGCCAGCAGGAGGGGGCAAGCGGAAAACACCATATATTTT
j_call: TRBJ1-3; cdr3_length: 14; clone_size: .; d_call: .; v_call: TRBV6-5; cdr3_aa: CASRQGGSGNTIYF; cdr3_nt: TGTGCCAGCAGACAGGGAGGTTCCGGAAACACCATATATTTT
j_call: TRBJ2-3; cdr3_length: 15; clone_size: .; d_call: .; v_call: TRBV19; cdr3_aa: CASSIEGVSTDTQYF; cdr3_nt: TGTGCCAGTAGCATTGAGGGCGTTAGCACAGATACGCAGTATTTT
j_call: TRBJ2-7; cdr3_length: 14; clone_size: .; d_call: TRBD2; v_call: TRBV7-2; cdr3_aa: CASSYSGSSYEQYF; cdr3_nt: TGTGCCAGCAGCTATAGCGGGAGTTCCTACGAGCAGTACTTC
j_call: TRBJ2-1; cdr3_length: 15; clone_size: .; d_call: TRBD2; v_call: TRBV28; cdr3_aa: CASRPIAGQDNEQFF; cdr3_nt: TGTGCCAGCAGACCCATAGCGGGACAAGACAATGAGCAGTTCTTC
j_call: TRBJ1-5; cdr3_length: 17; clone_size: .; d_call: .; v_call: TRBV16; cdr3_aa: CASSQSGDSINNQPQHF; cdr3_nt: TGTGCCAGCAGCCAATCCGGCGACAGTATAAACAATCAGCCCCAGCATTTT
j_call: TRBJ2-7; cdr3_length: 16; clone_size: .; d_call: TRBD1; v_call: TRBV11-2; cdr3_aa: CASSQNHQGQLYEQYF; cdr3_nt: TGTGCCAGCAGCCAAAACCACCAGGGACAGCTCTACGAGCAGTACTTC
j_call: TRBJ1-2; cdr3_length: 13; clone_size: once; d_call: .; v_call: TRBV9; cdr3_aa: CASSDGTLGGYTF; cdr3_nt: TGTGCCAGCAGCGATGGGACTTTGGGTGGCTACACCTTC
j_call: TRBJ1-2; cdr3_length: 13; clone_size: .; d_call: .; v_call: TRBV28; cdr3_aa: CASRNTANYGYTF; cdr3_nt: TGTGCCAGCAGAAACACCGCTAACTATGGCTACACCTTC
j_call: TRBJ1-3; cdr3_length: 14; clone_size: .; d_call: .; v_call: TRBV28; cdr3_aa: CASSSSGEGNTIYF; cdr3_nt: TGTGCCAGCAGTTCCTCAGGGGAAGGAAACACCATATATTTT
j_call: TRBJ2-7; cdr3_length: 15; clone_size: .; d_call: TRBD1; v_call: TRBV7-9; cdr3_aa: CASSLVWDRAAEQYF; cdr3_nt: TGTGCCAGCAGCTTAGTTTGGGACAGGGCCGCCGAGCAGTACTTC
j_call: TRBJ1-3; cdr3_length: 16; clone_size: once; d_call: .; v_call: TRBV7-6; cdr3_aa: CASSPTSGSSGNTIYF; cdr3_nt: TGTGCCAGCAGCCCCACTTCCGGGAGCTCTGGAAACACCATATATTTT
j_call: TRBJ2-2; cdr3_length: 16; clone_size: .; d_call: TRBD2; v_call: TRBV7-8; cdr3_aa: CASSLVPSGNTGELFF; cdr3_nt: TGTGCCAGCAGCTTAGTTCCTAGCGGGAACACCGGGGAGCTGTTTTTT
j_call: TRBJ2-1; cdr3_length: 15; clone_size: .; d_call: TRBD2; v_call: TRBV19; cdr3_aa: CASSPTSGRYNEQFF; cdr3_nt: TGTGCCAGTAGTCCCACTAGCGGGAGATACAATGAGCAGTTCTTC
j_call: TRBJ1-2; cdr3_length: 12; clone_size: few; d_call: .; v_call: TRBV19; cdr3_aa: CASEGPNYGYTF; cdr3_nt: TGTGCCAGTGAGGGACCCAACTATGGCTACACCTTC
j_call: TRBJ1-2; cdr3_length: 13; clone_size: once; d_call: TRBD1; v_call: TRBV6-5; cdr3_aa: CASSPQGSYGYTF; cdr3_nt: TGTGCCAGCAGCCCACAGGGGAGCTATGGCTACACCTTC
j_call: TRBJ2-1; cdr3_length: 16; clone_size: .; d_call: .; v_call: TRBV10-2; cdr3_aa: CASRDSGTIPYNEQFF; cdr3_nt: TGCGCCAGCAGAGATTCCGGGACGATCCCCTACAATGAGCAGTTCTTC
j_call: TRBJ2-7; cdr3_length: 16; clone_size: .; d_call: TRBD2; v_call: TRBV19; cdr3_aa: CASSMMDQRGNYEQYF; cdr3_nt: TGTGCCAGTAGTATGATGGACCAGCGGGGGAACTACGAGCAGTACTTC
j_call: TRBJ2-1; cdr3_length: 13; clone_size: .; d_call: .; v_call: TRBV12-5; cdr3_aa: CASGLVHPGGQFF; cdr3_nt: TGTGCTAGTGGTTTGGTACACCCTGGAGGGCAGTTCTTC
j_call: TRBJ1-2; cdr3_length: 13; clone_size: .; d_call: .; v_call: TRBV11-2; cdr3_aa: CASSRPGFFGYTF; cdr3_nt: TGTGCCAGCAGTCGTCCGGGGTTCTTTGGCTACACCTTC
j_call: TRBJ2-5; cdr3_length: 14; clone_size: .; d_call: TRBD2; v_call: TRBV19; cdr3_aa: CASSRAAGAREQYF; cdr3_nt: TGTGCCAGTAGTCGGGCAGCGGGAGCGCGGGAGCAGTACTTC
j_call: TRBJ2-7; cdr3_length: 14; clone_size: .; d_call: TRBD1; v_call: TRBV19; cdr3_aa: CASSKQGVSYEQYF; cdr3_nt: TGTGCCAGTAGTAAACAGGGGGTCTCCTACGAGCAGTACTTC
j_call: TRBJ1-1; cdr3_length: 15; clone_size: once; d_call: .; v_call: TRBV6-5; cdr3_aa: CASSYGAGAEREAFF; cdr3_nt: TGTGCCAGCAGTTACGGAGCGGGGGCAGAACGGGAAGCTTTCTTT
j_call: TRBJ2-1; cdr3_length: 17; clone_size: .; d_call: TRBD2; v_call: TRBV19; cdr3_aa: CASSMPPFSGTYNEQFF; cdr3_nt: TGTGCCAGTAGTATGCCTCCGTTTAGCGGGACCTACAATGAGCAGTTCTTC
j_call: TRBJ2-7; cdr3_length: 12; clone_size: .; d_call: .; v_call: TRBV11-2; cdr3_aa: CASSLFGNEQYF; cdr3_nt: TGTGCCAGCAGCTTATTTGGGAACGAGCAGTACTTC
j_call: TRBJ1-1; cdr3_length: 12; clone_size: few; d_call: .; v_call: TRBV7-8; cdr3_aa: CASSVMNTEAFF; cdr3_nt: TGTGCCAGCAGCGTCATGAACACTGAAGCTTTCTTT
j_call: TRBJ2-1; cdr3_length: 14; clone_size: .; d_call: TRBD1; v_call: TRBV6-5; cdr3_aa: CASRTGTGYDEQFF; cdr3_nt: TGTGCCAGCAGGACCGGGACAGGGTATGATGAGCAGTTCTTC
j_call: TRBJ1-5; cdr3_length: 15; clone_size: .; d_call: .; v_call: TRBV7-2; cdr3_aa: CASSLSAYSNQPQHF; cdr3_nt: TGTGCCAGCAGCTTATCCGCGTATAGCAATCAGCCCCAGCATTTT
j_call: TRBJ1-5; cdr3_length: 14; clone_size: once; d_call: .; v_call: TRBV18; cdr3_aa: CASSPSTPNQPQHF; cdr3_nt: TGTGCCAGCTCACCATCGACACCTAATCAGCCCCAGCATTTT
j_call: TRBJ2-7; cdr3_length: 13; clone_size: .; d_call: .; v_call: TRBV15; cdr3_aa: CATSRDLAGEQYF; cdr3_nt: TGTGCCACCAGCAGAGATTTGGCCGGTGAGCAGTACTTC